This T cell receptor beta chain was identified during a study of CD8+ T cells in alopecia areata. Study-wide context: Tofacitinib was taken orally by treated patients, and the dose was 5 to 10 mg twice daily. Overall study results and limits: In blood and scalp, many expanded lesional clones persisted during tofacitinib. Scalp clonality and expanded CD8+ clones among the top 100 showed significant decreases with tofacitinib.

Sequencing relied on a cDNA template that was reverse transcribed from extracted RNA. The table came from immunoSEQ multiplex PCR; TCRdb's copy has only in-frame clones and leaves some out. Of about 210,000 clones listed, 64% are singletons. Treatment defined: oral pan-JAK inhibitor, 5-10 mg twice daily. Collection of lesional scalp punch biopsies and peripheral blood was performed in alopecia areata patients. This clone has only a few counts. What it recognizes is unknown. V was pared by 1 base and J by 4 bases, with 6 bases between. The CDR3 is made up of 14 amino acids. The J gene is TRBJ2-6, the V gene TRBV5-7; D call uncertain. TRBV5-7 is given ORF status, its function remaining uncertain. The receptor was isolated from a human donor with alopecia areata. Sequences were derived from CD4+ T cells sorted from blood, sampled at week 4, from a patient treated with tofacitinib. The CDR3 coding sequence is TGTGCCAGCAGCTTGTTAGGGGGGGCCAACGTCCTGACTTTC. Amino acids: CASSLLGGANVLTF.